These 18 T cell receptor beta chains originate from one sample sequenced in a study of glioma-infiltrating T cells. Amplification of TCR alpha and beta CDR3 regions from RNA used iRepertoire nested multiplex PCR. In TCRdb, the multiplex PCR reads were re-called with MiXCR into one record per CDR3 protein. The table shows 3,000 to 4,000 distinct CDR3 sequences, with 15% to 20% occurring only once. The sequenced material came from glioma tissue, nonneoplastic brain tissue, or PBMCs (not recorded which). Every receptor here comes from a human donor with low-grade glioma or glioblastoma, undergoing nonglioma brain surgery, or in good health (not recorded which).

To note about this clonotype: This clone may be a read error of a much larger clone one base away. V usage is TRBV7-9 and J usage is TRBJ1-1; D is ambiguous. Trimming took 5 bases from V and 7 from J, leaving 11 bases between them. This CDR3 has 12 amino acids. Germline lookup yields CDR1 SEHNR and CDR2 FQNEAQ (reference sequence). The DNA of the CDR3 is TGTGCCAGCAGCCAAGGGAAAGTTGAAGCTTTCTTT. Protein sequence: CASSQGKVEAFF.

This clonotype was observed many times. CDR3 DNA sequence: TGTGCCAGCAGCTTCAGGGGAACTAATGAAAAACTGTTTTTT. It specifies CASSFRGTNEKLFF. The chain recombines TRBV7-2 with TRBJ1-4; tentative D call: TRBD1 (6 bases). Deletions cut 3 bases from V and 1 base from J, with 6 bases between. Looked up from germline, CDR1 is SGHTA and CDR2 is FQGNSA. The CDR3 totals 14 residues. The variable domain in full, completed from reference TRBV7-2 and TRBJ1-4, reads GAGVSQSPSNKVTEKGKDVELRCDPISGHTALYWYRQSLGQGLEFLIYFQGNSAPDKSGLPSDRFSAERTGGSVSTLTIQRTQQEDSAVYLCASSFRGTNEKLFFGSGTQLSVL.

This clonotype has ten or more counts. The V gene is TRBV11-3, the J gene TRBJ2-2; tentatively, D is TRBD1 (5 bases). Trimming took off 3 bases at V and 0 bases at J, with 5 bases between the two ends. This CDR3 comprises 14 residues. Germline V CDR1 and CDR2: SGHNT, YENEEA. The CDR3 DNA follows: TGTGCCAGCAGCTTGACAGCGAACACCGGGGAGCTGTTTTTT. Translating gives CASSLTANTGELFF.

This clonotype was detected many times. The V gene is TRBV5-1, the J gene TRBJ2-6; D not resolved. The CDR3 length is 11 residues. Trimming left V 0 bases short and J 10 bases short, with 2 bases between. Germline V gene lookup returns CDR1 SGHRS and CDR2 YFSETQ. The CDR3 DNA is TGCGCCAGCAGCTTGGTTAACGTCCTGACTTTC. It encodes CASSLVNVLTF.

This clonotype was picked up many times. This chain uses TRBV7-8 with TRBJ2-7, with no clear D. The CDR3 has 14 residues. Per the germline V gene, CDR1 is SGHVS and CDR2 is FQNEAQ. V lost 5 bases and J lost 0, with 11 bases in between. The CDR3, as DNA: TGTGCCAGCAGCCCTTACGACACCTCCTACGAGCAGTACGTC. As protein: CASSPYDTSYEQYV.

There are a few counts of this clonotype. A single base separates this from a much larger clone, so it may be a read error. The rearrangement joins TRBV20-1 to TRBJ2-7; D uncertain. V lost 4 bases and J 6 bases, leaving 13 bases between the germline ends. This CDR3 has 12 amino acids. Germline CDR1 DFQATT, CDR2 SNEGSKA (reference sequence). The CDR3 loop reads CSATRLAFEQYV. The CDR3 coding sequence is TGCAGTGCTACCAGACTGGCGTTCGAGCAGTACGTC.

This clonotype is large. The chain is built from TRBV25-1 and TRBJ1-2, with D perhaps TRBD1 (5 bases). This CDR3 has 18 amino acids. Per the germline V gene, CDR1 is MGHDK and CDR2 is SYGVNS. With 4 bases removed from V and 2 bases from J, the gap between germline ends came to 23 bases. This chain's CDR3 is CASSGFGAQVDSNYGYTF. CDR3 DNA sequence: TGTGCCAGCAGTGGGTTCGGGGCGCAGGTGGACTCGAACTATGGCTACACCTTC.

By share of the sample, this clonotype is large. The rearrangement joins TRBV7-9 to TRBJ1-5; 8 bases line up with TRBD1. The CDR3 covers 14 residues. The V gene's germline CDR1 is SEHNR and CDR2 FQNEAQ (reference sequence). V dropped 1 base and J dropped 4; count of bases not matched to a gene: 0. DNA of the CDR3: TGTGCCAGCAGCTTAGGGACAGGGAATCAGCCCCAGCATTTT. Protein: CASSLGTGNQPQHF.

This clonotype was observed once. The chain joins TRBV6-6 to TRBJ2-1, with 12 bases aligning to TRBD2. With 0 bases clipped from V and 3 bases from J, the junction kept 0 bases outside the gene matches. The germline V gene encodes CDR1 MNHNY and CDR2 SVGAGI (reference sequence). CDR3 length: 16 residues. The CDR3 reads CASSYSLAGGYNEQFF. As DNA, the CDR3 is TGTGCCAGCAGTTACTCACTAGCGGGGGGCTACAATGAGCAGTTCTTC.

By share, this clonotype ranks as large. This sequence joins TRBV27 and TRBJ2-1, with 8 bases aligning to TRBD1. CDR1 is MNHEY and CDR2 is SMNVEV in the germline V gene (reference sequence). The CDR3 is 13 amino acids. Germline trimming cut 3 bases from V and 5 bases from J; bases unmatched to any gene: 0. The CDR3 spells CASSLTGDNEQFF. DNA of the CDR3: TGTGCCAGCAGTTTGACAGGGGACAATGAGCAGTTCTTC.

A remark on this clonotype: A read error is possible here, since a much larger clone lies one base away. The chain has TRBV7-2 and TRBJ2-3, with D unclear. Germline V gene lookup returns CDR1 SGHTA and CDR2 FQGNSA. There are 11 residues in the CDR3. Written as DNA, the CDR3 is TGTGCCAGCCTCCTCACAGTTACGCAGTATTTT. Translated, it gives CASLLTVTQYF.

Judged by abundance, this clonotype is medium-sized. This CDR3 is CSAREWADTQYF. The CDR3 region has the DNA TGCAGTGCTAGAGAGTGGGCTGATACGCAGTATTTT. V and J are TRBV20-1 and TRBJ2-3; D is unclear. CDR3 length: 12 residues. CDR1 and CDR2 from the germline V gene are DFQATT and SNEGSKA (reference sequence). The ends were cut back, 0 bases at V and 6 bases at J, with 7 bases in the middle.

In this sample, this clonotype turned up many times. The J gene is TRBJ1-4, the V gene TRBV28, with 9 bases that match TRBD1. The CDR3 runs 15 residues. Germline V lookup: CDR1 MDHEN, CDR2 SYDVKM. Losses at the gene ends were 5 bases for V and 8 bases for J; bases not matched to a gene: 9. This chain's CDR3 is CASSHYRGRGEKLFF. The CDR3 coding sequence is TGTGCCAGCAGTCACTACAGGGGGCGTGGGGAAAAACTGTTTTTT.

A note on this clonotype: A much bigger clone sits one base away, suggesting this may be a read error. The rearrangement joins TRBV5-1 to TRBJ1-2, with a possible D match to TRBD1 (5 bases). Germline lookup yields CDR1 SGHRS and CDR2 YFSETQ. The CDR3 covers 15 residues. CDR3 sequence (DNA): TGCGCCAGCAGGTTGGCTTACACCGGGACCCGCTTTATCCACTTC. Its protein product is CASRLAYTGTRFIHF.

This clonotype ranks as medium-sized. The genes are TRBV20-1 and TRBJ2-5, with D perhaps assigned TRBD1 or TRBD2 (5 bases each). The germline V gene has CDR1 DFQATT and CDR2 SNEGSKA (reference sequence). The CDR3 runs 16 residues. Trimming removed 3 bases from V and 5 bases from J, with 22 bases in between. CDR3 in amino acids: CSARLGVEAWGETQYF. The CDR3, as DNA: TGCAGTGCTAGGTTGGGGGTCGAAGCCTGGGGCGAGACCCAGTACTTC.

By frequency in the sample, this clonotype is medium-sized. This chain links TRBV27 with TRBJ2-7; weak D call: TRBD2 (5 bases). Germline V gives CDR1 MNHEY, CDR2 SMNVEV (reference sequence). This CDR3 contains 16 residues. Trimming shortened V by 5 bases and J by 7 bases, and 24 bases separated the two germline ends. CDR3 residues: CASSPTLDFSTGEQYF. CDR3 sequence (DNA): TGTGCCAGCAGTCCGACCTTGGACTTCTCGACGGGGGAGCAGTACTTC.

This clonotype was recorded at least ten times. V gene TRBV7-6 combines with J gene TRBJ1-5; D gene ambiguous. V was trimmed by 5 bases and J by 1 base, leaving 12 bases between them. Germline CDR1 and CDR2: SGHVS and FNYEAQ. The CDR3 totals 15 residues. The chain's CDR3 is CASSRSWGSNQPQHF. CDR3 DNA sequence: TGTGCCAGCAGCAGAAGTTGGGGAAGCAATCAGCCCCAGCATTTT.

This clonotype was picked up many times. The V call is TRBV7-2, the J call TRBJ2-5; 8 bases fit TRBD2. J gave up 6 bases and V 5 bases, and 8 bases lay outside the gene matches. The V gene's germline CDR1 is SGHTA and CDR2 FQGNSA. CDR3 size: 14 residues. The CDR3 here is CASSKTGGAQTQYF. The CDR3 DNA sequence: TGTGCCAGCAGCAAGACCGGGGGGGCGCAGACCCAGTACTTC.